Listed below are T cell receptor beta chains from one sample, sequenced in a study of human T cells and chemical hapten exposure. TCRdb re-called the RACE reads with MiXCR, one entry per CDR3 protein. The table lists around 150,000 distinct CDR3 sequences, roughly 15% of them singletons. Source: whole blood, taken in connection with sensitization to the hapten diphenylcyclopropenone (DPC). The receptors here all came from a woman aged 25 to 39 with alopecia areata. Some clones in this sample may be carry-over from other donors' samples. CDR3s include the opening cysteine and the closing phenylalanine or tryptophan. D genes are given only for firm matches. Clone size is given for some rows only: seen once, a few or many times, or a class if the clone is expanded.

d_call j_call v_call clone_size cdr3_nt cdr3_aa
. TRBJ1-1 TRBV11-2 . TGTGCCAGCAGCTCGAGATTGGGCACTGAAGCTTTCTTT CASSSRLGTEAFF
TRBD1 TRBJ2-3 TRBV19 . TGTGCCAGTAAGCCTCAGCTCGGGACAGGGGGCACAGATACGCAGTATTTT CASKPQLGTGGTDTQYF
. TRBJ1-2 TRBV5-1 . TGCGCCACTTCCTCGCTGGGGTACTATGGCTACACCTTC CATSSLGYYGYTF
. TRBJ1-6 TRBV6-1 . TGTGCCAGCAGTGAAGCGATAGGGAGGTCCCTCCACTTT CASSEAIGRSLHF
TRBD1 TRBJ1-2 TRBV5-1 . TGCGCCAGCAGCGAGGACAGGGCAAACTATGGCTACACCTTC CASSEDRANYGYTF
TRBD1 TRBJ2-1 TRBV7-6 many TGTGCCAGCAGCTCATGGACAGGGGGTTTCAATGAGCAGTTCTTC CASSSWTGGFNEQFF
. TRBJ2-3 TRBV20-1 few TGCAGTGCTAGAGGTGGGCTAGCGTGGGGCACAGATACGCAGTATTTT CSARGGLAWGTDTQYF
TRBD1 TRBJ2-4 TRBV5-1 few TGCGCCAGCAGCTGGGACAGGAGATTAGCCAAAAACATTCAGTACTTC CASSWDRRLAKNIQYF
. TRBJ2-1 TRBV4-1 many TGCGCCAGCAGCCAAGATCCCGAGGTTAACGGCGAGCAGTTCTTC CASSQDPEVNGEQFF
TRBD1 TRBJ1-2 TRBV5-6 few TGTGCCAGCAGCCGGAGGACAGGGGGCTTAAGGAGCTATGGCTACACCTTC CASSRRTGGLRSYGYTF
. TRBJ1-5 TRBV28 . TGTGCCAGCAGTTCGAGAAAGGGCAATCAGCCCCAGCATTTT CASSSRKGNQPQHF
TRBD2 TRBJ2-1 TRBV7-2 few TGTGCCAGCAGCCACCCTAGCGGAAATGAGCAGTTCTTC CASSHPSGNEQFF
. TRBJ1-1 TRBV27 few TGTGCCAGCAGTTCTCACAGGGATTACACTGAAGCTTTCTTT CASSSHRDYTEAFF
. TRBJ2-2 TRBV20-1 once TGCAGTGCTAGAGATGTAAACACCGGGGAGCTGTTTTTT CSARDVNTGELFF
TRBD2 TRBJ2-1 TRBV7-8 few TGTGCCAGCAGCTTCCTAGGAGCCGGGACTAGCGGGAGGGTTGAGCAGTTCTTC CASSFLGAGTSGRVEQFF
TRBD1 TRBJ2-5 TRBV20-1 few TGCAGTGCTAAGGGGGCGGGAGAGACCCAGTACTTC CSAKGAGETQYF
TRBD2 TRBJ2-5 TRBV29-1 few TGCAGCGGTTTAGCGGGGGCTTTCCAAGAGACCCAGTACTTC CSGLAGAFQETQYF
. TRBJ1-2 TRBV7-2 many TGTGCCAGCAGCTTAGCAATTACTAACTATGGCTACACCTTC CASSLAITNYGYTF
. TRBJ2-2 TRBV28 . TGTGCCAGCAGTCCAGGGTCGGAGGGCGGGACCGGGGAGCTGTTTTTT CASSPGSEGGTGELFF
. TRBJ2-5 TRBV11-2 . TGTGCCAGCAGCTTAGCCCCCCGGGGCGCAGAGACCCAGTACTTC CASSLAPRGAETQYF